One sample yielded the 31 T cell receptor beta chains listed below, sequenced in a study of patients and donors after allogeneic stem cell transplantation. TCRdb re-called the RT-PCR reads through MiXCR, storing one row per CDR3 protein. The table lists approximately 430,000 distinct CDR3 sequences, approximately 16% of them singletons, with less than 8.5% in the top ten. The sequenced sample consisted of blood, either unsorted or a sorted T cell fraction (not recorded which). The receptors stem from a human donor who was either an allogeneic HSCT recipient or a stem cell or donor lymphocyte infusion donor (not recorded which). It is not recorded whose cells these are; they may come from a transplant donor.

The V and J genes are TRBV24-1 and TRBJ2-7; no clear D gene. This CDR3 comprises 11 residues. Germline CDR1 reads KGHDR; CDR2 reads SFDVKD. V lost 5 bases, J lost 5 bases, and 6 bases lay in between. This CDR3 is CATSALDEQYF. The CDR3 DNA sequence: TGTGCCACCAGTGCCCTCGACGAGCAGTACTTC.

The chain is built from TRBV6-1 and TRBJ2-5, with D possibly being TRBD1 or TRBD2 (5 bases each). Germline lookup yields CDR1 MNHNS and CDR2 SASEGT. This CDR3 has 16 amino acids. V lost 8 bases, J lost 4 bases, and 23 bases lay in between. The CDR3 DNA reads as TGTGCCAGCGCTATGGGCCAAGCACCGGGACGAGAGACCCAGTACTTC. It encodes CASAMGQAPGRETQYF.

The gene calls are TRBV6-5 and TRBJ2-1; TRBD1 agrees at 8 bases. The CDR3 loop spans 15 amino acids. CDR1 is MNHEY, CDR2 SVGAGI, per germline. With V trimmed by 2 bases and J by 3 bases, 3 bases remained unmatched. The CDR3 is CASSYTDRDYNEQFF. The CDR3 DNA reads TGTGCCAGCAGTTACACGGACAGGGACTACAATGAGCAGTTCTTC.

This sequence joins TRBV15 and TRBJ2-3, with 7 bases that match TRBD2. From germline, CDR1 is LNHNV and CDR2 YYDKDF (reference sequence). The V and J ends lost 3 bases and 3 bases, in that order; junction bases with no gene match: 12. The CDR3 runs to 17 residues. This chain's CDR3 is CATSRGGMVSRTDTQYF. The CDR3 DNA sequence: TGTGCCACCAGCAGGGGGGGGATGGTGTCGAGGACAGATACGCAGTATTTT. Supplemented by reference TRBV15 and TRBJ2-3, the full variable domain reads DAMVIQNPRYQVTQFGKPVTLSCSQTLNHNVMYWYQQKSSQAPKLLFHYYDKDFNNEADTPDNFQSRRPNTSFCFLDIRSPGLGDTAMYLCATSRGGMVSRTDTQYFGPGTRLTVL.

The chain uses TRBV2 and TRBJ1-2; TRBD1 matches at 9 bases. CDR3 length equals 15 residues. V was pared by 5 bases and J by 4 bases, with 8 bases of the junction left unmatched. Germline CDR1 and CDR2: SNHLY and FYNNEI. The CDR3 sequence is CASSRGQGPLYGYTF. The CDR3 DNA reads TGTGCCAGCAGTCGCGGACAGGGGCCGCTCTATGGCTACACCTTC. The full variable domain, with the rest looked up from reference TRBV2 and TRBJ1-2, is EPEVTQTPSHQVTQMGQEVILRCVPISNHLYFYWYRQILGQKVEFLVSFYNNEISEKSEIFDDQFSVERPDGSNFTLKIRSTKLEDSAMYFCASSRGQGPLYGYTFGSGTRLTVV.

The V gene is TRBV5-1, the J gene TRBJ2-3; D is unclear. Germline V gene lookup returns CDR1 SGHRS and CDR2 YFSETQ. Trimming took off 4 bases at V and 1 base at J, with 16 bases between the two ends. The CDR3 runs to 16 residues. The CDR3 nucleotides are TGCGCCAGCAGCGTGGGTCATAGGTTAGGCACAGATACGCAGTATTTT. Amino acid sequence: CASSVGHRLGTDTQYF.

This clonotype was seen more than once but under ten times. This chain links TRBV20-1 with TRBJ2-5, with D uncertain. The length of the CDR3 is 14 residues. V lost 0 bases, J lost 3 bases, and 11 bases lay in between. In germline, CDR1 is DFQATT, CDR2 SNEGSKA (reference sequence). CDR3 residues: CSARDWATKETQYF. The CDR3 DNA sequence: TGCAGTGCTAGAGATTGGGCTACTAAAGAGACCCAGTACTTC.

This clonotype was seen more than once but under ten times. V gene TRBV9 combines with J gene TRBJ2-1; TRBD1 matches 9 bases. Germline CDR1 reads SGDLS; CDR2 reads YYNGEE. Trimming at V came to 4 bases and at J to 1 base, leaving 9 bases not matched to a gene. CDR3 length: 17 residues. The CDR3 DNA reads TGTGCCAGCAGCTTTCGGACAGGGGTGGGGTCCTACAATGAGCAGTTCTTC. Amino acid sequence: CASSFRTGVGSYNEQFF.

This clonotype was counted only a few times. This chain joins TRBV1 and TRBJ2-5; no check of the table's D call, TRBD1, against the DNA was made. TRBV1 represents a pseudogene. The CDR3 extends over 14 amino acids. Here the CDR3 DNA reads TGCACCAGCAAGGGGCTGGCATCTGGTGAGACCCAGTACTTC. Translation: CTSKGLASGETQYF.

The V call is TRBV6-2 or TRBV6-3, the J call TRBJ1-2; the D is unclear. Germline assignment: CDR1 MNHEY and CDR2 SVGEGT. The CDR3 has 13 residues. With 6 bases removed from V and 2 bases from J, the gap between germline ends came to 10 bases. The CDR3 sequence is CASRPTRNYGYTF. The CDR3, as DNA: TGTGCCAGCAGACCTACACGGAACTATGGCTACACCTTC.

The chain joins TRBV7-3 to TRBJ2-5, with 11 bases matching TRBD1. CDR3 length: 15 residues. The germline CDR1 and CDR2 sequences are SGHTA and FQGTGA. The V and J ends lost 5 bases and 5 bases, in that order; junction bases with no gene match: 7. CDR3 amino acids: CASSPRDRGGETQYF. The CDR3 DNA follows: TGTGCCAGCAGCCCCCGGGACAGGGGGGGGGAGACCCAGTACTTC.

This clonotype was picked up many times. The V gene is TRBV20-1, the J gene TRBJ1-2, with 7 bases aligning to TRBD1. J was trimmed by 1 base and V by 5 bases; bases with no gene match: 4. The CDR3 extends over 13 amino acids. Per germline, CDR1 DFQATT and CDR2 SNEGSKA (reference sequence). The CDR3 sequence: CSAPDRRNYGYTF. The CDR3 nucleotides read TGCAGTGCTCCGGACAGGCGTAACTATGGCTACACCTTC.

This sequence joins TRBV5-8 and TRBJ2-3; D may be TRBD2 (6 bases). V dropped 6 bases and J dropped 2 bases, with 22 bases sitting between them. This CDR3 has 17 amino acids. The germline gives CDR1 SGHTS, CDR2 YDEGEE. In DNA form, the CDR3 reads TGTGCCAGCACCCATGGACGCGGGGAGCGGCTCACAGATACGCAGTATTTT. It translates to CASTHGRGERLTDTQYF.

The CDR3, as DNA: TGCGCCAGCAGCCCGCGGGGGGGCGTAGATACGCAGTATTTT. Translating it yields CASSPRGGVDTQYF. The V call is TRBV4-3, the J call TRBJ2-3; 9 nucleotides align to TRBD2. CDR1 and CDR2 from the germline V gene are LGHNA and YSLEER. The CDR3 has 14 amino acids. Unmatched junction bases numbered 4, after V lost 4 bases and J lost 5 bases.

This clonotype showed up many times. The CDR3 bases are TGTGCCAGCATCTATGACGACAGATTTGAAGCTTTCTTT. Its protein is CASIYDDRFEAFF. The chain recombines TRBV6-2 or TRBV6-3 with TRBJ1-1; possible D gene TRBD1, 5 bases. The CDR3 consists of 13 residues. Trimming took 7 bases from V and 7 from J, leaving 16 bases between them. Germline V gives CDR1 MNHEY, CDR2 SVGEGT.

In DNA form, the CDR3 reads TGTGCCAGCTCATTACGGGCTACTGCAACTAATGAAAAACTGTTTTTT. This encodes CASSLRATATNEKLFF. This rearrangement joins TRBV18 to TRBJ1-4; D call uncertain. CDR3 size: 16 residues. V lost 5 bases and J 0 bases, leaving 13 bases between the germline ends. In germline, CDR1 is KGHSH, CDR2 LQKENI.

The gene calls are TRBV19 and TRBJ2-3; D is unclear. V was pared by 1 base and J by 1 base, with 3 bases between. This CDR3 is 13 amino acids long. Germline assignment: CDR1 LNHDA and CDR2 SQIVND (reference sequence). The CDR3, as DNA: TGTGCCAGTAGTATAGTGGGCACAGATACGCAGTATTTT. Its protein product is CASSIVGTDTQYF.

CDR3 bases: TGCAGTGCTAGAGTGGGGAACAGATACGAGCAGTACTTC. Translated: CSARVGNRYEQYF. The V call is TRBV20-1, the J call TRBJ2-7, with D unclear. V shed 1 base and J shed 4 bases, with 11 bases lying between them. The germline V gene encodes CDR1 DFQATT and CDR2 SNEGSKA (reference sequence). The CDR3 sequence is 13 residues long.

The count of this clonotype is one. J is TRBJ2-3 and V is TRBV14; 10 bases line up with TRBD1. The V segment lost 4 bases and the J segment 6 bases; nucleotides outside the gene matches: 7. The CDR3 contains 15 residues. The germline V gene has CDR1 SGHDN and CDR2 FVKESK. CDR3 nucleotides: TGTGCCAGCAGCCTGGTGACAGGGGGCTTGGATACGCAGTATTTT. Protein sequence: CASSLVTGGLDTQYF.

This chain links TRBV6-1 with TRBJ1-2; no clear D gene. CDR3 length: 16 residues. Germline V gene lookup returns CDR1 MNHNS and CDR2 SASEGT. V was pared by 6 bases and J by 6 bases, with 23 bases between. CDR3 DNA: TGTGCCAGCAGGGCCGACCCGAACGGCGGCCCAGATGGCTACACCTTC. This sequence encodes CASRADPNGGPDGYTF.

Many counts were recorded for this clonotype. The rearrangement joins TRBV6-5 to TRBJ2-1, with D tentatively TRBD1 (5 bases). Germline V gene lookup returns CDR1 MNHEY and CDR2 SVGAGI. This CDR3 region has 14 residues. V lost 2 bases and J 9 bases, leaving 14 bases between the germline ends. DNA of the CDR3: TGTGCCAGCAGTTACCAGGGTGGGGTGGGTGAGCAGTTCTTC. Translated, it gives CASSYQGGVGEQFF.

V gene TRBV6-2 or TRBV6-3 combines with J gene TRBJ1-3; D unclear. Germline lookup yields CDR1 MNHEY and CDR2 SVGEGT. CDR3 length equals 20 residues. Trimming removed 0 bases at V and 4 bases at J, with 25 bases between. CDR3 sequence (DNA): TGTGCCAGCAGTTACTCGACGGCTCCAGGTTCCTTCGAACTCGGAAACACCATATATTTT. Residues: CASSYSTAPGSFELGNTIYF.

This clonotype has a handful of counts. This chain connects TRBV5-1 to TRBJ2-5, with 10 bases identical to TRBD2. The CDR3 has 16 residues. Germline V gene data show CDR1 as SGHRS and CDR2 as YFSETQ. Germline trimming cut 0 bases from V and 2 bases from J; bases unmatched to any gene: 4. CDR3 loop: CASSLGSGGEQETQYF. In nucleotides, the CDR3 is TGCGCCAGCAGCTTGGGAAGCGGGGGGGAACAAGAGACCCAGTACTTC.

The table lists this clonotype with many counts. The V gene is TRBV29-1, the J gene TRBJ1-1; no clear D gene. Germline V gene lookup returns CDR1 SQVTM and CDR2 ANQGSEA. The CDR3 runs 15 residues. V dropped 0 bases and J dropped 1 base, with 12 bases sitting between them. CDR3 protein: CSVEDKTQPNTEAFF. CDR3 DNA sequence: TGCAGCGTTGAAGACAAGACCCAACCGAACACTGAAGCTTTCTTT.

The V gene is TRBV9, the J gene TRBJ2-7; 7 positions match TRBD2. CDR3 length: 15 residues. Per the germline V gene, CDR1 is SGDLS and CDR2 is YYNGEE. Unmatched junction bases numbered 7, after V lost 4 bases and J lost 0 bases. CDR3: CASSRGGDYSYEQYF. Here the CDR3 DNA reads TGTGCCAGCAGCCGGGGAGGGGACTACTCCTACGAGCAGTACTTC.

This clonotype was seen only a few times. V usage is TRBV3-1 and J usage is TRBJ2-7, with D perhaps TRBD1 (6 bases). CDR3 length equals 14 residues. V was clipped by 1 base and J by 6 bases, with 13 bases between them. Germline CDR1 reads LGHDT; CDR2 reads YNNKEL (reference sequence). In DNA, the CDR3 is TGTGCCAGCAGCCAAGCCAGGGGTGCGAGCGAGCAGTACTTC. It codes for CASSQARGASEQYF.

This chain links TRBV30 with TRBJ2-7, with 8 bases matching TRBD1. The CDR3 loop spans 13 amino acids. V gave up 5 bases and J gave up 4 bases; unmatched junction bases: 7. CDR1 is GTSNPN and CDR2 is SVGIG in the germline V gene (reference sequence). The CDR3 coding sequence is TGTGCCTGGGCTGGGACAGGAGGTTACGAGCAGTACTTC. It encodes CAWAGTGGYEQYF.

This clonotype has just a few counts. V is TRBV4-3 and J is TRBJ1-1; 11 bases line up with TRBD1. Germline V CDR1 and CDR2: LGHNA, YSLEER. Trimming at V came to 1 base and at J to 7 bases, leaving 14 bases not matched to a gene. The CDR3 spans 18 residues. CDR3 amino acids: CASSQGPRTGGWGDEAFF. CDR3 coding DNA: TGCGCCAGCAGCCAAGGACCCAGGACAGGGGGCTGGGGGGATGAAGCTTTCTTT.

This clonotype has just a few counts. This chain joins TRBV15 and TRBJ2-7, with D uncertain. V lost 0 bases to trimming and J lost 6 bases, with 9 bases between them. CDR3 length: 13 amino acids. Germline V lookup: CDR1 LNHNV, CDR2 YYDKDF (reference sequence). CDR3 residues: CATSRELGREQYF. Here the CDR3 DNA reads TGTGCCACCAGCAGAGAGCTAGGTCGCGAGCAGTACTTC.

This clonotype was found a few times. The V call is TRBV15, the J call TRBJ2-7; TRBD2 matches at 9 bases. J lost 3 bases, V lost 0 bases, and 3 bases had no gene match. CDR1 is LNHNV, CDR2 YYDKDF, per germline (reference sequence). This CDR3 has 15 residues. The DNA for the CDR3 is TGTGCCACCAGCAGAGAGACTAGCGGTTTCTACGAGCAGTACTTC. It translates to CATSRETSGFYEQYF.

The table lists this clonotype with many counts. The genes are TRBV6-1 and TRBJ1-5; 9 positions match TRBD1. V lost 6 bases and J lost 2; bases outside the gene matches: 5. The CDR3 extends over 15 amino acids. Germline V gives CDR1 MNHNS, CDR2 SASEGT. CDR3 loop: CASSLDRGGNQPQHF. CDR3 coding DNA: TGTGCCAGCAGCCTCGACAGGGGGGGCAATCAGCCCCAGCATTTT.